The T cell receptor (beta chain) described here comes from a study of CD8 T cells in ankylosing spondylitis (dated by TCRdb to about 2017). About the study as a whole: T cell receptor beta repertoires were profiled in healthy donors and ankylosing spondylitis patients so that disease-linked TCR variants could be found. Peripheral blood was sampled, and synovial fluid was also collected from ankylosing spondylitis patients. In total, the full study cohort was made up of some 110 healthy donors and 20 to 25 ankylosing spondylitis patients. What the study reported, not specific to this receptor: Blood from ankylosing spondylitis patients appeared to be characterized by a TCR beta motif composed of about eight highly homologous amino acid variants. Some of the motif variants had been reported before in the synovial fluid and blood of reactive arthritis patients, a finding that suggests common disease-initiation mechanisms. In peripheral blood, the disease-linked clones were found at relatively low frequencies and had a CD8+ phenotype. The disease-linked clones were reported as significantly enriched in matched synovial fluid samples from ankylosing spondylitis patients.

The germline V gene specifies MNHEY as CDR1 and SVGAGI as CDR2. The CDR3 measures 15 amino acids from cysteine to phenylalanine. Left in the record is the CDR3 DNA by itself, 45 bases read in frame from the first base. V loses 4 bases, J loses 11 bases, and the germline ends lie 21 bases apart. This clonotype turned up a few times. Which antigen it targets is not known. The sample holds no much larger clone one base away, and base qualities are not on file. The sequencer was an Illumina HiSeq 2500. TCR beta libraries were prepared by quantitative 5'-RACE with molecular barcodes. In the source study's methods: To identify disease-linked TCR variants, a new computational method was used, one built on a probabilistic model of VDJ rearrangement. TCRdb applied fastp at Q25 and MiXCR to the public reads, then kept only in-frame beta chains. Under each unique CDR3 protein, matching rows form one entry showing the most common genes and DNA. Here the V and J calls rest on TCRdb's processing, not on the authors' analysis. For this sample there are about 220,000 distinct CDR3 sequences; around 17% appear just once. Under 45% of the sample is in the top ten clones.

This sequence was found in a male donor with ankylosing spondylitis. Sequencing was performed on blood, either unsorted or a sorted T cell fraction (not recorded which). The chain links TRBV6-5 with TRBJ2-1; the D gene identity is not certain. The CDR3 protein is CASSSALGSEGQQFF. The nucleotides are TGTGCCAGCAGTTCCGCGCTGGGCAGCGAAGGCCAGCAGTTCTTC.